This T cell receptor beta chain is drawn from a study of cytomegalovirus exposure and HLA in healthy donors. Findings of the study overall: Excluded: some indistinguishable V segments such as TRBV6-2 and TRBV6-3.

In the PCR, 60 Vbeta and 13 Jbeta primers were used. The method was immunoSEQ multiplex PCR; TCRdb's version includes in-frame clones alone and lacks a portion of them. The data contain 200,000 or so clones, approximately 87% of them singletons. Comment on this clone: The antigen is undetermined.

There are 14 residues in the CDR3. V gave up 5 bases and J gave up 0 bases, with 10 bases separating them. Germline values: CDR1 MNHEY, CDR2 SMNVEV (reference sequence). The sequencing input was PBMCs. This sequence was found in a man aged 25 to 45 in good health and CMV-seronegative. The gene calls are TRBV27 and TRBJ1-1; possibly TRBD1 for D (6 bases). CDR3 DNA: TGTGCCAGCAGTGGAACAGGGCTGAACACTGAAGCTTTCTTT. It encodes CASSGTGLNTEAFF.